Listed below are T cell receptor beta chains from one sample, sequenced in a study of human T cells and chemical hapten exposure. TCRdb reprocessed the 5' RACE reads with MiXCR, giving one entry per CDR3 protein. This sample has around 100,000 distinct CDR3 sequences, with 19% found just once. The receptors come from a human donor in good health. The CDR3 runs from the conserved cysteine through the conserved F or W. Each record gives: V gene, D gene, clone size, J gene, CDR3 DNA, CDR3 protein. The D gene is left open where the match is weak. Part of the rows lack a size; the others show once, few, many or a class for expanded clones.

TRBV18	-	-	TRBJ1-2	TGTGCCAGCTCACCATCGGCCTGGGGACATCCGGCGTCTAACTATGGCTACACCTTC	CASSPSAWGHPASNYGYTF
TRBV4-1	TRBD1	-	TRBJ1-5	TGCGCCAGCAGCCAACTGGAGGGGGCTCAGCCCCAGCATTTT	CASSQLEGAQPQHF
TRBV11-1	TRBD2	few	TRBJ2-1	TGTGCCAGCACTCCGTCGGGGCTAGCGGACTACAATGAGCAGTTCTTC	CASTPSGLADYNEQFF
TRBV12-3/TRBV12-4	-	-	TRBJ2-7	TGTGCCAGCACCCTAAAGGGGGTGTCCTACGAGCAGTACTTC	CASTLKGVSYEQYF
TRBV5-1	TRBD2	few	TRBJ2-1	TGCGCCAGCAGCTTCCCTAGCGGTTCCTACAATGAGCAGTTCTTC	CASSFPSGSYNEQFF
TRBV6-5	-	few	TRBJ1-6	TGTGCCAGCAGCATACAGGGTCCCTCACCCCTCCACTTT	CASSIQGPSPLHF
TRBV20-1	TRBD2	few	TRBJ2-7	TGCAGTGCTAGTCCCGACGCACCGGGACTAGCGCGTTGGGAGCAGTACTTC	CSASPDAPGLARWEQYF
TRBV9	TRBD2	-	TRBJ2-1	TGTGCCAGCAGCGTAGGGATTAGCGGGAGGAGCCCCGCGTTCGGAGAGCAGTTCTTC	CASSVGISGRSPAFGEQFF
TRBV5-5	TRBD2	-	TRBJ2-1	TGTGCCAGCAGCTTGGGACTAGCGGGACCCCCGCATGAGCAGTTCTTC	CASSLGLAGPPHEQFF
TRBV7-9	-	few	TRBJ2-3	TGTGCCAGCAGCTTAGCGGGACCAGATACGCAGTATTTT	CASSLAGPDTQYF
TRBV28	-	few	TRBJ2-4	TGTGCCAGCAGTTTAACTCGGATAGCCAAAAACATTCAGTACTTC	CASSLTRIAKNIQYF
TRBV5-4	-	-	TRBJ2-3	TGTGCCAGCAGCTTGGCCGGGAATACGCAGTATTTT	CASSLAGNTQYF
TRBV7-2	-	-	TRBJ2-3	TGTGCCAGCAGCAGTTATAGTCCCACAGATACGCAGTATTTT	CASSSYSPTDTQYF
TRBV7-2	-	-	TRBJ2-6	TGTGCCAGCAGCTTACTAACCAACGTCCTGACTTTC	CASSLLTNVLTF
TRBV12-3/TRBV12-4	-	-	TRBJ2-7	TGTGCCAGCAGTTTGCGTCACTTCTACGAGCAGTACTTC	CASSLRHFYEQYF
TRBV29-1	TRBD1	-	TRBJ1-1	TGCAGCATAAGGGGGCAGGGTGAAGCTTTCTTT	CSIRGQGEAFF
TRBV29-1	-	-	TRBJ2-7	TGCAGCGTTGGTGAGGGAGTTGGCGAGCAGTACTTC	CSVGEGVGEQYF
TRBV29-1	TRBD2	-	TRBJ2-1	TGCAGCGGTACAGCGGGAGGGGCCGGGATCGGGCAGTTCTTC	CSGTAGGAGIGQFF
TRBV5-1	-	few	TRBJ1-5	TGCGCCACCGGGACGGTTAGCAATCAGCCCCAGCATTTT	CATGTVSNQPQHF
TRBV28	TRBD1	-	TRBJ1-2	TGTGCCAGCAGTGGGACAGGAAGTGGCTACACCTTC	CASSGTGSGYTF
TRBV12-3/TRBV12-4	-	few	TRBJ2-1	TGTGCCAGCAGTTACCGTGACGGTCCCGAGCAGTTCTTC	CASSYRDGPEQFF
TRBV27	TRBD2	-	TRBJ2-1	TGTGCCAGCAGTTTTGTTCCTAGCGGGAGCTACAATGAGCAGTTCTTC	CASSFVPSGSYNEQFF
TRBV6-6	TRBD1	few	TRBJ1-5	TGTGCCAGCAGTTCCGGACAGGGAGCGAGCAATCAGCCCCAGCATTTT	CASSSGQGASNQPQHF
TRBV20-1	-	-	TRBJ2-5	TGCAGTGCTAGAGAAGGATCGGGGACCCAGTACTTC	CSAREGSGTQYF
TRBV4-1	-	-	TRBJ2-1	TGCGCCAGCAAGCAAGAGGGGGGTTCTAACAATGAGCAGTTCTTC	CASKQEGGSNNEQFF
TRBV20-1	TRBD2	-	TRBJ2-2	TGCAGTGCTAGATCGCCTAGCGGGAGGGAATGGCGGACCGGGGAGCTGTTTTTT	CSARSPSGREWRTGELFF
TRBV5-3	TRBD1	-	TRBJ2-4	TGTGCCAGAAGCTACAGGGGGGTAGCCAAAAACATTCAGTACTTC	CARSYRGVAKNIQYF
TRBV29-1	-	-	TRBJ1-4	TGCAGCGTTTGGACTCAAACTAATGAAAAACTGTTTTTT	CSVWTQTNEKLFF
TRBV5-1	-	few	TRBJ2-3	TGCGCCAGCAGCTTAACCACAGATACGCAGTATTTT	CASSLTTDTQYF
TRBV7-2	-	few	TRBJ2-3	TGTGCCAGCAGCTTTTCGGGTCTAACCACAGATACGCAGTATTTT	CASSFSGLTTDTQYF
TRBV6-5	TRBD1	-	TRBJ1-4	TGTGCCAGCAGTAAAGACAGGGAGCGGGAAAAACTGTTTTTT	CASSKDREREKLFF
TRBV20-1	-	-	TRBJ2-3	TGCAGTGCTAGGGCCCCGGGACACAACACAGATACGCAGTATTTT	CSARAPGHNTDTQYF
TRBV6-6	TRBD2	few	TRBJ2-3	TGTGCCAGCAGTGACTCTAGCGGGAGGGTAGATACGCAGTATTTT	CASSDSSGRVDTQYF
TRBV2	TRBD1	many	TRBJ2-1	TGTGCCAGCAGTCCACAGGGGGACAATGAGCAGTTCTTC	CASSPQGDNEQFF
TRBV6-5	TRBD1	-	TRBJ2-7	TGTGCCAGCAGCCGCCAGGGACAGATCTACGAGCAGTACTTC	CASSRQGQIYEQYF
TRBV4-1	-	-	TRBJ2-3	TGCGCCAGCAGCCAAGACTGGGGACCGGCGGCCGATACGCAGTATTTT	CASSQDWGPAADTQYF
TRBV5-6	TRBD1	-	TRBJ1-1	TGTGCCAGCAGCCGGGACAGGGCGAACACTGAAGCTTTCTTT	CASSRDRANTEAFF
TRBV14	TRBD1	few	TRBJ1-1	TGTGCCAGCAGGCAGGGGGGGAACACTGAAGCTTTCTTT	CASRQGGNTEAFF
TRBV10-2	-	-	TRBJ2-3	TGCGCCAGCACTTCTGAGATGGGTACGCAGTATTTT	CASTSEMGTQYF
TRBV20-1	-	many	TRBJ1-5	TGCAGTGCTCGCCTAGGGGCGAGCAATCAGCCCCAGCATTTT	CSARLGASNQPQHF
TRBV28	-	few	TRBJ1-1	TGTGCCAGCACCTTCCCCTCCGGGACAACTGAAGCTTTCTTT	CASTFPSGTTEAFF
TRBV6-1	TRBD1	few	TRBJ2-1	TGTGCCAGCAGGCTGGACAGGGGGCTCTCTGGCAATGAGCAGTTCTTC	CASRLDRGLSGNEQFF
TRBV12-3/TRBV12-4	-	-	TRBJ1-2	TGTGCCAGCTCCCGACCGGAAACTAACTATGGCTACACCTTC	CASSRPETNYGYTF
TRBV7-9	TRBD1	few	TRBJ2-7	TGTGCCAGCAGCCCCTGGACAGGGTCCTACGAGCAGTACTTC	CASSPWTGSYEQYF
TRBV20-1	TRBD2	-	TRBJ2-7	TGCAGTGCTCCATGGGGAGGGACTAGCAGATACGAGCAGTACTTC	CSAPWGGTSRYEQYF
TRBV11-2	TRBD2	-	TRBJ2-3	TGTGCCAGCAGCTTAGTAGCGGGAGAACGAGATACGCAGTATTTT	CASSLVAGERDTQYF